This T cell receptor beta chain was retrieved from a study of cytomegalovirus exposure and HLA in healthy donors. Across the study: A subsequent analysis stated that the 100 to 150 validation repertoires were run on the same platform as the approximately 700 first-cohort repertoires.

Study-level findings and limits: A classifier reportedly called cytomegalovirus status with high sensitivity and specificity. Some TCR beta chains (roughly 160 of them) were listed as cytomegalovirus-associated. It was found in a later analysis that first-cohort TCR clusters tended to co-occur in the 95 to 150 validation repertoires.

A word on this clone: Its antigen is undetermined.

Data came from immunoSEQ multiplex PCR; TCRdb stores just in-frame clones and leaves some out. The repertoire includes 50,000 to 65,000 clones, around nine tenths of them detected once, and around 8% sits in the top ten. The specimen was PBMCs. This TCR was sampled from a young woman in good health and CMV-seropositive.

The CDR3 reads CSVPGGRQQFF. In DNA form, the CDR3 reads TGCAGCGTCCCCGGGGGACGGCAGCAGTTCTTC. The chain employs TRBV29-1 and TRBJ2-1, with D maybe TRBD2 (6 bases). The ends were cut back, 6 bases at V and 11 bases at J, with 14 bases in the middle. This CDR3 spans 11 amino acids. Germline assignment: CDR1 SQVTM and CDR2 ANQGSEA.